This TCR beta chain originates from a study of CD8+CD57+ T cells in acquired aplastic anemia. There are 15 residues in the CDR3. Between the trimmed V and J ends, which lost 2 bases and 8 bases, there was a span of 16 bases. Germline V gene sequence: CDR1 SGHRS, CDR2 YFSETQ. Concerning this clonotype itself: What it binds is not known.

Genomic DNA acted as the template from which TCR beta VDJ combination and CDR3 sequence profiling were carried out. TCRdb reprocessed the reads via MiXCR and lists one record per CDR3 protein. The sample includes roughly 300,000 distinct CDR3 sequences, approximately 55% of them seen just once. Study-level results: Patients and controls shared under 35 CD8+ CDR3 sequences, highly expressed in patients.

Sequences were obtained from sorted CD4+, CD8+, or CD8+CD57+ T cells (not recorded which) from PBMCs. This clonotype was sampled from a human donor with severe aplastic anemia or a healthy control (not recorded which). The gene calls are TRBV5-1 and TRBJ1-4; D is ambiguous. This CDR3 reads CASSFGGSQGEKLFF. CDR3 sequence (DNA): TGCGCCAGCAGCTTCGGTGGATCTCAAGGGGAAAAACTGTTTTTT.